This T cell receptor beta chain was sequenced for a study of neurological immune-mediated disorders. In this sample, this clonotype turned up many times. V shed 1 base and J shed 5 bases, with 17 bases lying between them. The CDR3 is 15 amino acids. Germline V gene lookup returns CDR1 SQVTM and CDR2 ANQGSEA. MiXCR was run by TCRdb on the 5' RACE reads, yielding one entry per CDR3 protein. Among approximately 32,000 distinct CDR3 sequences listed, roughly 7% were seen once. The J gene is TRBJ2-5, the V gene TRBV29-1; possibly TRBD1 or TRBD2 for D (5 bases each). This clonotype was sampled from a woman between 35 and 50 years old in good health. Sequencing was carried out using PBMCs. DNA of the CDR3: TGCAGCGTTGAAGGGGGACCAAGTTCGGTGGAGACCCAGTACTTC. Its protein product is CSVEGGPSSVETQYF.